This T cell receptor beta chain came from a study of blood T cell repertoires in COVID-19 (dated by TCRdb to about 2020). Looking at the study overall: The collaborator samples originated in the United States, Italy and Spain and spanned the acute and convalescent phases of COVID-19. The repertoires were released in a freely available public database meant as a resource for research on the immune response to SARS-CoV-2. Sample metadata almost always included a de-identified subject ID, COVID-19 status, age in years and sex. The samples were drawn from two sources: the first 160 participants of the ongoing ImmuneRACE study, and about 1,300 subjects contributed by 6 global collaborators. HLA class I and class II types, where available, came from metadata supplied by the sample provider rather than from assay-based typing. Subjects who had been exposed to COVID-19, were actively infected with it, or had recovered from it provided the deeply sampled blood TCRbeta repertoires that made up the dataset. The material from the prospective study consisted of cDNA or gDNA derived from T cells, B-cell-depleted T cells, or PBMCs. What the research found in general, with its limitations: How much clinical and demographic metadata was included differed by source and by participant, and the metadata was provided uncurated.

The germline V gene supplies CDR1 LGHNA and CDR2 YSLEER. V is shortened by 0 bases, J by 2 bases, and the region joining them spans 8 bases. Reading from cysteine to phenylalanine, the CDR3 counts 14 amino acids. The DNA shown is the 42-base CDR3, in frame from base 1. The collaborating institutions used their own protocols to collect whole blood in K2EDTA tubes. For TCRbeta analysis, collaborators shipped samples in one of three forms: frozen whole blood, isolated PBMCs, or DNA extracted from either of those sample types. TCRbeta CDR3 regions were amplified from genomic DNA by means of the immunoSEQ Assay, a bias-controlled multiplex PCR. Under the source paper's analysis protocol: Nucleated cell counts per sample were estimated from amplification of reference gene primers within the assay. To quantify the absolute abundance of each unique TCRbeta CDR3 rearrangement, sequence reads were collapsed and filtered. For each sample, productive Simpson clonality was calculated as the square root of Simpson's diversity index across productive rearrangements. TCRdb obtained this table from immuneACCESS and retained in-frame rearrangements with V and J assigned. These tables miss some clones; where compared with another copy, unresolved V genes account for less than half of the shortfall, and the remainder is unexplained. That table supplies the V and J calls and clone size; D and trimming were determined from the DNA. This sample has tens of thousands of clones in its table, and around 90% of those were observed once. Together, the top ten hold approximately 2.5% of the sample.

About this clone itself: No antigen is known for it. No much larger clone is present one base from it, and per-base qualities are unavailable.

This TCR derives from a human donor in a cohort sampled during active COVID-19. The sequenced material came from peripheral blood. The rearrangement combines TRBV4-3 with TRBJ2-7; the D gene is perhaps TRBD1, on 5 matching bases. In nucleotide form, the sequence is TGCGCCAGCAGCCAAGATGCAGGGCCCTACGAGCAGTACTTC. This is translated as CASSQDAGPYEQYF.